The 28 T cell receptor beta chains given below trace back to one sample, sequenced in a study of tumor-infiltrating lymphocytes in primary liver carcinoma (dated by TCRdb to 2015 to 2018). The listed sequencing device is Illumina HiSeq 2500. A constant-region primer and ProtoScript II reverse transcriptase were used to reverse-transcribe TCRbeta-specific cDNA from approximately 450 ng total RNA. Three nested multiplex PCR rounds, following a slightly modified ARM-PCR procedure, were used to build the TCRbeta libraries. Multiplex TRBV1-TRBV30 forward primers and a Cbeta reverse primer were used in the first two PCR rounds, each of which was run for 10 to 11 cycles. TCRdb passed the public sequencing reads through fastp at Q25 and MiXCR, retaining productive beta sequences. Records with the same CDR3 protein are collapsed into one entry carrying the most frequent genes and DNA. This sample lists about 120,000 distinct CDR3 sequences; around 70% were detected once. 7.5% to 10% of the sample is taken by the ten largest.

Without any cell sorting, total RNA and DNA were extracted together from around 20-30 mg of bulk tissue using the AllPrep DNA/RNA mini kit. What was sequenced was tumor-adjacent normal liver tissue. The receptors shown here come from a woman aged 55-69 years with primary liver carcinoma and hepatitis B virus infection.

Comment on this clonotype: The junction shows a germline mismatch at one end, possibly a read error. The CDR3, as DNA: TGTGCCAGCTCAGGGGTCTCTGGAAACATCATATATTTT. Protein sequence: CASSGVSGNIIYF. The V and J genes are TRBV28 and TRBJ1-3; possibly TRBD1 for D (6 bases). CDR1 is MDHEN, CDR2 SYDVKM, per germline. The CDR3 totals 13 residues.

The genes are TRBV11-2 and TRBJ2-6, with D uncertain. The CDR3 length is 18 residues. Trimming cost V 1 base and J 1 base, with 14 bases left between them. Per germline, CDR1 SGHAT and CDR2 FQNNGV. CDR3 protein: CASSLVGAPGSGANVLTF. CDR3 DNA: TGTGCCAGCAGCTTAGTTGGAGCGCCGGGTTCTGGGGCCAACGTCCTGACTTTC.

For this clonotype: At one of its ends the junction is not consistent with the germline gene, which may arise from a read error. The chain combines TRBV6-5 with TRBJ2-1; TRBD2 is a possible D gene (7 bases). The V gene's germline CDR1 is MNHEY and CDR2 SVGAGI. This CDR3 spans 17 amino acids. The CDR3 nucleotides read TGTGCCAACAGAGTCTGGGGGGGCAGAAGAGGTAGGGATGAACAGTTCTTC. Its translation: CANRVWGGRRGRDEQFF.

This clonotype was counted between two and nine times. Germline and junction disagree at one end, which may indicate a read error. The chain is built from TRBV11-2 and TRBJ2-1, with 7 bases fitting TRBD2. This CDR3 spans 18 amino acids. Germline assignment: CDR1 SGHAT and CDR2 FQNNGV. CDR3 in amino acids: CVSSLVLVGGSGPLEQFF. CDR3 bases: TGTGTCAGCAGCTTAGTATTGGTGGGAGGGTCCGGCCCACTTGAGCAGTTCTTC. Together with reference TRBV11-2 and TRBJ2-1, the CDR3 gives the full variable domain: EAGVAQSPRYKIIEKRQSVAFWCNPISGHATLYWYQQILGQGPKLLIQFQNNGVVDDSQLPKDRFSAERLKGVDSTLKIQPAKLEDSAVYLCVSSLVLVGGSGPLEQFFGPGTRLTVL.

Turning to this clonotype: At one end, the junction sequence differs from germline, possibly due to a read error. This chain connects TRBV5-1 to TRBJ1-4, with 10 bases lining up with TRBD1. CDR3 size: 18 residues. Germline loops: CDR1 SGHRS, CDR2 YFSETQ. CDR3 DNA: TGCGCCAGCAGCCGAGGGGGGACAGGGGCACCAACTAATGAAAAACCGTTTTTT. Protein: CASSRGGTGAPTNEKPFF.

Points on this clonotype: Compared with germline, one end of the junction differs, possibly owing to a read error. The J gene is TRBJ2-3, the V gene TRBV29-1; maybe TRBD2 (6 bases). Germline V lookup: CDR1 SQVTM, CDR2 ANQGSEA. The CDR3 is 12 amino acids. DNA for the CDR3: TGCAGCCTTGAAGATTGGGGGGATACGCAATATTTT. The encoded protein is CSLEDWGDTQYF.

With regard to this clonotype: Without the conserved terminal phenylalanine or tryptophan, this CDR3 likely stems from a read error. The V gene is TRBV28, the J gene TRBJ2-7; 8 bases are shared with TRBD2. Germline V lookup: CDR1 MDHEN, CDR2 SYDVKM. The CDR3 covers 14 residues. CDR3 loop: CASSQSGSPYEQYS. CDR3 in DNA: TGCGCCAGCAGCCAAAGCGGGAGTCCCTACGAGCAGTACTCC.

Concerning this clonotype itself: One base away lies a much larger clone, so this may be a sequencing read error. V and J are TRBV5-1 and TRBJ2-7; maybe TRBD2 (5 bases). Germline V gene lookup returns CDR1 SGHRS and CDR2 YFSETQ. CDR3 size: 12 residues. CDR3 nucleotides: TGCGCCAGCAGCACCGCCAGTGGGGAGCAGTGCTTC. Its translation is CASSTASGEQCF.

The gene calls are TRBV6-1 and TRBJ2-1; 8 nucleotides match TRBD2. Germline loops: CDR1 MNHNS, CDR2 SASEGT. Trimming cost V 0 bases and J 8 bases; bases outside gene matches: 6. The length of the CDR3 is 15 residues. In nucleotides, the CDR3 is TGTGCCAGCAGTGAAGCGGTTGGACTAGCCCATGAGCAGTTCTTC. This gives the protein CASSEAVGLAHEQFF.

As regards this clonotype: The junction departs from germline at one end; a sequencing error may be responsible. This sequence joins TRBV10-2 and TRBJ2-1; no definite D call. The CDR3 has 14 residues. CDR1 is WSHSY and CDR2 is SAAADI in the germline V gene. In DNA, the CDR3 is TGCGACAGCACGGCCCCCCTACTGAGCAATGAGCAGTTCTTC. This sequence encodes CDSTAPLLSNEQFF.

This clonotype was picked up many times. The chain is built from TRBV6-1 and TRBJ2-3, with D perhaps matching TRBD2 (5 bases). Germline assignment: CDR1 MNHNS and CDR2 SASEGT. The ends were cut back, 10 bases at V and 2 bases at J, with 10 bases in the middle. The CDR3 has 12 amino acids. The CDR3 here is CAIMGDTDTQYF. The CDR3 nucleotides are TGTGCCATCATGGGAGACACAGATACGCAGTATTTT.

A word on this clonotype: One end of the junction fails to match germline, which may point to a read error. DNA of the CDR3: TGCGCCTGCACCCAAGACGGGGGCCGGCCCCCCCACTTT. It translates to CACTQDGGRPPHF. The chain couples TRBV4-1 to TRBJ1-6; maybe TRBD1 (6 bases). Germline loops: CDR1 MGHRA, CDR2 YSYEKL. The length of the CDR3 is 13 residues.

For this clonotype: The CDR3 does not end in the conserved phenylalanine or tryptophan, so this is likely a read error. The DNA is left out, because the CDR3 cannot be placed on it with certainty; the CDR3 is given as TCRdb lists it. The CDR3 is CASRIPPGETAS. The chain links TRBV12-3 or TRBV12-4 to TRBJ2-3; no check of the table's D call, TRBD1, against the DNA was made. The CDR3 adds up to 12 amino acids, both ends counted.

On this clonotype itself: Compared with germline, one end of the junction differs, possibly owing to a read error. The CDR3 spells CASSLDRPTTDTQYF. The CDR3 region has the DNA TGTGCCAGTAGCTTAGATCGACCTACTACAGATACTCAGTATTTT. The gene calls are TRBV11-3 and TRBJ2-3; D is undetermined. CDR3 length equals 15 residues. CDR1 is SGHNT and CDR2 is YENEEA in the germline V gene.

A remark on this clonotype: The CDR3 ends on some other residue instead of the conserved phenylalanine or tryptophan, so this is likely a read error. The DNA is omitted, as the CDR3 cannot be located on it reliably, and the CDR3 follows TCRdb's listing. V and J are TRBV29-1 and TRBJ1-2; the table's D call, TRBD1, has no DNA check behind it. CDR1 and CDR2 (germline): SQVTM, ANQGSEA. Termini included, the CDR3 measures 12 amino acids. The CDR3 loop is CSVEDRGYGHIL.

In the case of this clonotype: A much larger clone is a single base away; this may be a read error. This chain's CDR3 is CASSQELTPYYEQYF. As DNA, the CDR3 is TGTGCCAGCAGCCAAGAACTAACCCCCTACTACGAGCAGTACTTC. The chain recombines TRBV14 with TRBJ2-7; D gene uncertain. Per germline, CDR1 SGHDN and CDR2 FVKESK. The CDR3 extends over 15 amino acids. Trimming stripped 0 bases from V and 3 bases from J, with 12 bases between.

In regard to this clonotype: At one end, the junction sequence differs from germline, possibly due to a read error. J is TRBJ2-3 and V is TRBV11-2; 13 bases agree with TRBD2. Germline V gene sequence: CDR1 SGHAT, CDR2 FQNNGV. The CDR3 is made up of 18 amino acids. CDR3 loop: CASSLGSLLAGGADMQYF. CDR3 sequence (DNA): TGCGCCAGCAGCTTAGGGTCTTTACTAGCGGGAGGGGCAGATATGCAGTATTTT.

There are many counts of this clonotype. This chain links TRBV13 with TRBJ2-7; no definite D call. Trimming pared 2 bases from V and 2 bases from J, leaving 10 bases between. The CDR3 has 14 residues. Germline CDR1 is PRHDT and CDR2 is FYEKMQ (reference sequence). The CDR3 region is CASSLKAGTYEQYF. The CDR3, as DNA: TGTGCCAGCAGCTTAAAAGCAGGTACCTACGAGCAGTACTTC.

A remark on this clonotype: The CDR3 carries no conserved terminal phenylalanine or tryptophan, so it likely arises from a read error. The V and J genes are TRBV11-2 and TRBJ1-1, with D possibly being TRBD1 (5 bases). V was shortened by 1 base and J by 7 bases, with 16 bases between the two germline ends. Germline V gene sequence: CDR1 SGHAT, CDR2 FQNNGV. The CDR3 has 15 residues. CDR3 sequence (DNA): TGTGCCAGCAGCTTAGGGGGCAGGATGGACATTGAAGCTTTCCTT. It translates to CASSLGGRMDIEAFL.

This clonotype was seen repeatedly, ten times or more. This chain links TRBV5-6 with TRBJ2-7; TRBD1 is a possible D gene (5 bases). V lost 4 bases and J 3 bases, leaving 14 bases between the germline ends. This CDR3 region has 14 residues. CDR1 and CDR2 (germline): SGHDT, YYEEEE. Here the CDR3 DNA reads TGTGCCAGCAGCCCCCCGCAGGGCCACTACGAGCAGTACTTC. Residues: CASSPPQGHYEQYF. Full variable domain (outside the CDR3, taken from reference TRBV5-6 and TRBJ2-7): DAGVTQSPTHLIKTRGQQVTLRCSPKSGHDTVSWYQQALGQGPQFIFQYYEEEERQRGNFPDRFSGHQFPNYSSELNVNALLLGDSALYLCASSPPQGHYEQYFGPGTRLTVT.

The chain carries TRBV4-2 and TRBJ2-7; TRBD2 matches 9 bases. Germline V gives CDR1 LGHNA, CDR2 YNFKEQ. The CDR3 totals 16 residues. Trimming at V came to 4 bases and at J to 5 bases, leaving 12 bases not matched to a gene. CDR3 in amino acids: CASSLGIGGRDNEQYF. The CDR3 bases are TGTGCCAGCAGCCTCGGGATTGGCGGGAGGGACAACGAGCAGTACTTC.

A word on this clonotype: The junction shows a germline mismatch at one end, possibly a read error. The J gene is TRBJ2-5, the V gene TRBV11-2; 7 bases are a match to TRBD2. Germline CDR1 and CDR2: SGHAT and FQNNGV. The CDR3 loop spans 16 amino acids. The CDR3 reads CDSSPYGGRTQETQYF. CDR3 sequence (DNA): TGTGACAGCAGCCCCTATGGCGGGAGAACACAAGAGACCCAATACTTC.

Concerning this clonotype: The junction shows a germline mismatch at one end, possibly a read error. The V and J genes are TRBV6-5 and TRBJ2-7; a weak D match, TRBD1 (5 bases). Germline lookup yields CDR1 MNHEY and CDR2 SVGAGI. The CDR3 totals 14 residues. CDR3 in amino acids: CASQGFLGHNERYF. The CDR3 DNA reads as TGTGCCAGTCAAGGTTTCTTGGGGCACAACGAGCGGTACTTC.

The sample holds one count of this clonotype. Relative to the germline gene, one junction end is altered; a read error may explain this. This sequence joins TRBV10-3 and TRBJ1-1; 8 nucleotides match TRBD1. Germline-derived CDR1 and CDR2 are ENHRY and SYGVKD. This CDR3 is built from 13 residues. The CDR3 sequence: CAIIRDRNAEAFF. In DNA form, the CDR3 reads TGTGCCATCATCCGGGACAGGAACGCTGAAGCTTTCTTT.

Points on this clonotype: The junction differs from germline at one of its ends, possibly a read error. V and J are TRBV11-3 and TRBJ2-2, with TRBD2 matching over 7 bases. The CDR3 length is 14 residues. Looked up from germline, CDR1 is SGHNT and CDR2 is YENEEA. CDR3 in amino acids: CTSSFESNSGELFF. The CDR3 nucleotides are TGTACCAGCAGCTTCGAGAGTAACAGCGGGGAGTTGTTTTTT. Based on the CDR3 plus reference TRBV11-3 and TRBJ2-2, the full variable domain is EAGVVQSPRYKIIEKKQPVAFWCNPISGHNTLYWYLQNLGQGPELLIRYENEEAVDDSQLPKDRFSAERLKGVDSTLKIQPAELGDSAVYLCTSSFESNSGELFFGEGSRLTVL.

On this clonotype: At one of its ends the junction is not consistent with the germline gene, which may arise from a read error. J is TRBJ2-3 and V is TRBV6-5, with 7 bases identical to TRBD2. The germline CDR1 and CDR2 sequences are MNHEY and SVGAGI. The CDR3 has 18 amino acids. CDR3 coding DNA: TGTGTCAGCAATTACTCCTATCCCGGGACTACTACCACAGATACGCAGTATTTT. Protein product: CVSNYSYPGTTTTDTQYF.

For this clonotype: A much larger clone lies a single base off, so this may be a read error. The chain recombines TRBV14 with TRBJ2-7; D uncertain. The CDR3 has 16 amino acids. V was shortened by 4 bases and J by 2 bases, with 18 bases between the two germline ends. CDR1 and CDR2 from the germline V gene are SGHDN and FVKESK. CDR3 DNA: TGTGCCAGCAGCCCTCGATGTAGGACCCGACCCTACGAGCAGTACTTC. It specifies CASSPRCRTRPYEQYF. Supplemented by reference TRBV14 and TRBJ2-7, the full variable domain reads EAGVTQFPSHSVIEKGQTVTLRCDPISGHDNLYWYRRVMGKEIKFLLHFVKESKQDESGMPNNRFLAERTGGTYSTLKVQPAELEDSGVYFCASSPRCRTRPYEQYFGPGTRLTVT.

Points on this clonotype: One end of the junction fails to match germline, which may point to a read error. This sequence joins TRBV11-2 and TRBJ2-5; 9 bases map to TRBD2. This CDR3 has 16 residues. From germline, CDR1 is SGHAT and CDR2 FQNNGV. CDR3 protein: CASNYSRGSGRETQYF. The CDR3 DNA follows: TGTGCTAGCAACTACTCACGTGGTAGCGGGAGAGAGACCCAGTACTTC.